Below are 31 T cell receptor beta chains sequenced from a single sample in a study of tumor and adjacent non-tumor tissue in lung cancer. The template was RNA from unsorted bulk tissue. Distant lung tissue was collected more than 3 cm away from the tumor edge. A modified ARM-PCR protocol with three rounds of nested PCR amplified TCRbeta. Using its own MiXCR run on the multiplex PCR reads, TCRdb lists one record per CDR3 protein. The table has 60,000 to 100,000 distinct CDR3 sequences, approximately 82% seen once. Sequenced sample: distant non-tumor lung tissue. These receptors were taken from a man between 65 and 85 years old with non-small cell lung cancer.

Regarding this clonotype: At one of its ends the junction is not consistent with the germline gene, which may arise from a read error. The rearrangement joins TRBV4-2 to TRBJ1-2, with 8 nucleotides matching TRBD1. Per germline, CDR1 LGHNA and CDR2 YNFKEQ. The CDR3 consists of 16 residues. The DNA of the CDR3 is TGTGCCAGCAGCCAAGAGCAGGGGGCGCGTATCTATGGCTACGCCTTT. Its translation is CASSQEQGARIYGYAF.

Worth noting for this clonotype: A much larger clone is a single base away; this may be a read error. The J gene is TRBJ2-1, the V gene TRBV24-1; no firm D call. CDR3 length: 15 residues. Germline loops: CDR1 KGHDR, CDR2 SFDVKD. This chain's CDR3 is CATSPPRSSYNVQFF. DNA for the CDR3: TGTGCCACCAGCCCTCCACGGAGCTCCTACAATGTGCAGTTCTTC.

In regard to this clonotype: This may stem from a read error, because a much larger clone lies one nucleotide away. V gene TRBV12-3 or TRBV12-4 combines with J gene TRBJ2-2; 8 nucleotides agree with TRBD2. The CDR3 runs 16 residues. V was pared by 6 bases and J by 4 bases, with 10 bases of the junction left unmatched. CDR3 region: CASSSFNGGGTGELFF. The CDR3 DNA reads TGTGCCAGCAGCTCTTTTAACGGGGGGGGCACCGGGGAGCTGTTTTTT.

In its sample, this clonotype was seen once. The junction differs from germline at one of its ends, possibly a read error. The genes are TRBV6-1 and TRBJ2-6, with a tentative D call TRBD1 (6 bases). The CDR3 consists of 15 residues. The V gene's germline CDR1 is MNHNS and CDR2 SASEGT. The CDR3 nucleotides are TGTGCCAGTAGTGAAAAGGGGGTTGGGGCCAACGTCCTGACTTTC. It is translated as CASSEKGVGANVLTF.

Only one count was recorded for this clonotype. This clone may be a read error of a much larger clone one base away. The V gene is TRBV2, the J gene TRBJ1-6; 7 nucleotides line up with TRBD1. V was pared by 7 bases and J by 8 bases, with 8 bases of the junction left unmatched. The CDR3 spans 14 residues. In germline, CDR1 is SNHLY, CDR2 FYNNEI. CDR3 in DNA: TGTGCCAGCACCCTGGGGGGACAGTATTCACCCCTCCACTTT. Residues: CASTLGGQYSPLHF.

This clonotype was recorded once. The rearrangement links TRBV4-2 to TRBJ2-3; TRBD2 might be the D (5 bases). This CDR3 has 14 amino acids. The germline V and J ends were trimmed by 9 bases and 3 bases, with 16 bases remaining between them. Per germline, CDR1 LGHNA and CDR2 YNFKEQ. CDR3 nucleotides: TGTGCCAGTTCGAGAGGGAGTGTAACAGATACGCAGTATTTT. Translation gives CASSRGSVTDTQYF.

Comment on this clonotype: At one end, the junction sequence differs from germline, possibly due to a read error. The V and J genes are TRBV11-3 and TRBJ2-3, with D perhaps TRBD2 (5 bases). The CDR3 spans 15 residues. Per the germline V gene, CDR1 is SGHNT and CDR2 is YENEEA. CDR3 amino acids: CTSTPREVRTDTQYF. The CDR3 DNA follows: TGTACCAGCACCCCTCGGGAAGTACGCACAGATACGCAGTATTTT. The complete variable domain, with remaining parts taken from reference TRBV11-3 and TRBJ2-3, reads EAGVVQSPRYKIIEKKQPVAFWCNPISGHNTLYWYLQNLGQGPELLIRYENEEAVDDSQLPKDRFSAERLKGVDSTLKIQPAELGDSAVYLCTSTPREVRTDTQYFGPGTRLTVL.

This clonotype showed up just a few times. This clone may be a read error of a much larger clone one base away. The rearrangement uses TRBV6-6 and TRBJ2-3; D possibly corresponds to TRBD2 (6 bases). From germline, CDR1 is MNHNY and CDR2 SVGAGI (reference sequence). The CDR3 has 11 residues. Here the CDR3 reads CASSGGDTRYF. Written as DNA, the CDR3 is TGTGCCAGCAGCGGGGGAGATACGCGGTATTTT.

Comments on this clonotype: The junction and the germline gene differ at one end; a read error may be behind it. The V call is TRBV11-2, the J call TRBJ2-2, with 7 bases matching TRBD1. From germline, CDR1 is SGHAT and CDR2 FQNNGV. The CDR3 extends over 16 amino acids. CDR3 DNA sequence: TGTGCCAGCAGCTTAGTAGGCACAGGGGTTGACGGGGAGCTGCTTTTT. This encodes CASSLVGTGVDGELLF.

This clonotype has just a few counts. A much larger clone is a single base away; this may be a read error. The rearrangement uses TRBV12-3 or TRBV12-4 and TRBJ1-1; D remains unclear. The CDR3 is made up of 13 amino acids. The CDR3 coding sequence is TGTGTCAGCAGTCCAACTCGGAACACTGAAGCTTTCTTT. Translating gives CVSSPTRNTEAFF.

This clonotype was observed a few times. One end of the junction is discordant with germline, which a read error may explain. The chain employs TRBV5-1 and TRBJ2-7, with TRBD2 as a possible D gene (5 bases). The germline V gene has CDR1 SGHRS and CDR2 YFSETQ. The CDR3 totals 13 residues. CDR3: CASSRTVDYGQYF. CDR3 coding DNA: TGCGCCAGCAGCCGAACAGTCGACTACGGGCAGTACTTC.

About this clonotype: The germline gene is not matched at one end of the junction; a read error may be the cause. The rearrangement joins TRBV11-2 to TRBJ1-1; D uncertain. There are 14 residues in the CDR3. The V gene's germline CDR1 is SGHAT and CDR2 FQNNGV. Here the CDR3 DNA reads TGTGCTAGCAGCCGGACGACGGTTTATACTGCAGCTTTCTTT. It encodes CASSRTTVYTAAFF.

With respect to this clonotype: A junction boundary mismatches the germline segment, possibly from a read error. This sequence joins TRBV4-1 and TRBJ1-2; D is perhaps TRBD1 (6 bases). The CDR3 contains 13 residues. The germline gives CDR1 MGHRA, CDR2 YSYEKL. The CDR3 region is CASSQAGVNGYTF. The CDR3, as DNA: TGCGCCAGTAGCCAAGCAGGGGTAAATGGCTACACCTTC.

Of note for this clonotype: One end of the junction fails to match germline, which may point to a read error. The chain combines TRBV20-1 with TRBJ2-7; the D gene is possibly TRBD2 (5 bases). This CDR3 is built from 15 residues. Germline V lookup: CDR1 DFQATT, CDR2 SNEGSKA (reference sequence). DNA for the CDR3: TGCAGTGTTAGAGAAGGACTTGCGGAGACCTACGAGCAGTATTTC. This sequence encodes CSVREGLAETYEQYF.

A remark on this clonotype: Without the conserved terminal phenylalanine or tryptophan, this CDR3 likely stems from a read error. V gene TRBV24-1 combines with J gene TRBJ1-5, with TRBD1 matching over 9 bases. The length of the CDR3 is 15 residues. V was pared by 5 bases and J by 5 bases, with 6 bases of the junction left unmatched. CDR1 is KGHDR, CDR2 SFDVKD, per germline. The CDR3 sequence: CATSVDRTGDQPQHL. The CDR3 DNA reads TGTGCCACCAGTGTTGATAGGACAGGGGATCAGCCCCAGCATTTA.

About this clonotype: One end of the junction fails to match germline, which may point to a read error. The chain has TRBV20-1 and TRBJ1-6; TRBD1 matches at 10 bases. The CDR3 loop spans 15 amino acids. The germline V gene has CDR1 DFQATT and CDR2 SNEGSKA (reference sequence). The CDR3 DNA is TGCAGTGCTAAGTCCGGGACAGGGGATAATTCACACCTCCACTTT. Amino acid sequence: CSAKSGTGDNSHLHF.

The rearrangement links TRBV11-2 to TRBJ2-2; D may be TRBD1 (6 bases). This CDR3 has 16 residues. Trimming removed 3 bases at V and 4 bases at J, with 15 bases between. In germline, CDR1 is SGHAT, CDR2 FQNNGV. The CDR3 spells CASSFRTDPSTGELFF. The CDR3 DNA follows: TGTGCCAGCAGCTTTCGGACAGACCCTTCCACCGGGGAGCTGTTTTTT.

Note on this clonotype: A much more abundant neighbour one base away suggests this may be a read error. The V gene is TRBV28, the J gene TRBJ2-1, with D hard to call. The germline V gene encodes CDR1 MDHEN and CDR2 SYDVKM. This CDR3 has 16 residues. CDR3 amino acids: CASSSVTDSSYNERFF. DNA for the CDR3: TGTGCCAGCAGTTCCGTGACCGATAGCTCCTACAATGAGCGGTTCTTC.

V is TRBV10-2 and J is TRBJ1-1; D gene ambiguous. CDR1 and CDR2 from the germline V gene are WSHSY and SAAADI. The CDR3 runs 13 residues. Trimming cost V 8 bases and J 5 bases, with 15 bases left between them. This CDR3 reads CASRYRTGTEAFF. DNA of the CDR3: TGCGCCAGCCGTTATAGGACGGGTACTGAAGCTTTCTTT.

Remarks on this clonotype: A much larger clone differs from this one at a single base, so this may be a read error. The rearrangement uses TRBV6-6 and TRBJ2-5; perhaps TRBD1 as D (5 bases). The ends were cut back, 2 bases at V and 5 bases at J, with 12 bases in the middle. Germline V gene sequence: CDR1 MNHNY, CDR2 SVGAGI (reference sequence). The CDR3 totals 14 residues. The chain's CDR3 is CASSYGRVAETQYF. CDR3 bases: TGTGCCAGCAGTTACGGCAGGGTGGCGGAGACCCAGTACTTC.

With respect to this clonotype: The junction does not match germline at one end; this may be a read error. The gene calls are TRBV6-5 and TRBJ1-5, with no clear D. The CDR3 is 13 amino acids. The germline gives CDR1 MNHEY, CDR2 SVGAGI. The CDR3 spells CVSSYSINQPQHF. CDR3 sequence (DNA): TGTGTCAGCAGTTACTCCATCAATCAGCCCCAGCATTTT.

This chain connects TRBV12-3 or TRBV12-4 to TRBJ1-5; D gene ambiguous. Trimming cost V 3 bases and J 0 bases, with 21 bases left between them. This CDR3 has 19 residues. The CDR3 sequence: CASSLDGVAARYSNQPQHF. The CDR3 coding sequence is TGTGCCAGCAGTTTGGATGGGGTCGCCGCGAGGTATAGCAATCAGCCCCAGCATTTT.

Points on this clonotype: The junction differs from germline at one of its ends, possibly a read error. The chain couples TRBV7-9 to TRBJ2-3, with D possibly TRBD2 on 6 matching bases. CDR1 and CDR2 (germline): SEHNR, FQNEAQ (reference sequence). The length of the CDR3 is 12 residues. The CDR3 is CASSGDGDMQYF. CDR3 nucleotide sequence: TGTGCCAGCTCGGGGGATGGAGATATGCAGTATTTT.

To note about this clonotype: The junction departs from germline at one end; a sequencing error may be responsible. The V and J genes are TRBV4-3 and TRBJ2-1; 9 bases line up with TRBD2. In germline, CDR1 is LGHNA, CDR2 YSLEER. The CDR3 totals 14 residues. CDR3 in amino acids: CTSSQGTSYIEQFF. The CDR3 DNA reads TGCACCAGCAGCCAAGGGACTAGCTACATTGAGCAGTTCTTC.

With respect to this clonotype: One junction end disagrees with the germline gene, perhaps due to a read error. The chain couples TRBV28 to TRBJ1-6, with 9 bases identical to TRBD1. Germline V lookup: CDR1 MDHEN, CDR2 SYDVKM. This CDR3 has 15 residues. Written as DNA, the CDR3 is TGTGCCAGCAGCTCGGAACAGGGGGCTGGATCACCCCTCCGCTTT. Translating it yields CASSSEQGAGSPLRF. Full variable domain (remainder filled in from reference TRBV28 and TRBJ1-6): DVKVTQSSRYLVKRTGEKVFLECVQDMDHENMFWYRQDPGLGLRLIYFSYDVKMKEKGDIPEGYSVSREKKERFSLILESASTNQTSMYLCASSSEQGAGSPLRFGNGTRLTVT.

A note on this clonotype: The junction shows a germline mismatch at one end, possibly a read error. This chain joins TRBV12-5 and TRBJ1-5; D unresolved. This CDR3 spans 14 amino acids. Germline assignment: CDR1 LGHNT and CDR2 FRNRAP. The CDR3 DNA sequence: TGTGCTTGTGGCCTTACGGCTGGCAGTCAGCCCCATCATTTT. This translates into CACGLTAGSQPHHF.

V usage is TRBV6-2 or TRBV6-3 and J usage is TRBJ2-2; the D is unclear. CDR1 MNHEY and CDR2 SVGEGT come from the germline V gene. The length of the CDR3 is 12 residues. V gave up 7 bases and J gave up 9 bases, with 12 bases separating them. CDR3 bases: TGTGCCAGCACTACCAACACTCGGGAGCTGTTTTTT. Amino acid sequence: CASTTNTRELFF.

A word on this clonotype: This is likely a read error, given that the CDR3 carries no conserved phenylalanine or tryptophan at its end. V is TRBV14 and J is TRBJ2-5; 8 nucleotides line up with TRBD2. Germline V gives CDR1 SGHDN, CDR2 FVKESK. CDR3 length equals 11 residues. The DNA of the CDR3 is TGTGCCAGCAACCAAGCGGGGGCCCAGTACCTC. Residues: CASNQAGAQYL.

A note on this clonotype: Compared with germline, one end of the junction differs, possibly owing to a read error. This chain joins TRBV29-1 and TRBJ2-1; maybe TRBD2 (5 bases). CDR3 length: 16 residues. Germline-derived CDR1 and CDR2 are SQVTM and ANQGSEA. Here the CDR3 reads CSVEEIPYRDYNEQFF. CDR3 DNA: TGCAGTGTTGAGGAAATCCCCTATCGGGACTACAATGAGCAGTTCTTC.

J is TRBJ2-1 and V is TRBV28; 7 nucleotides agree with TRBD1. The CDR3 consists of 20 residues. The J segment lost 4 bases and the V segment lost 8 bases, leaving 26 bases of the junction unmatched. CDR1 and CDR2 from the germline V gene are MDHEN and SYDVKM. The CDR3 reads CASLDVWNRGRNGDYNEQFF. The CDR3 nucleotides read TGTGCCAGCCTGGACGTATGGAACAGGGGAAGAAACGGGGATTACAATGAGCAGTTCTTC.

A word on this clonotype: The junction differs from germline at one of its ends, possibly a read error. The chain has TRBV11-3 and TRBJ1-1; the D gene is possibly TRBD1 (6 bases). This CDR3 region has 14 residues. Looked up from germline, CDR1 is SGHNT and CDR2 is YENEEA. The CDR3 nucleotides read TGTACCAGCAAGAGGACGGGGGCGTTCACTGAAGCTTTCTTT. It translates to CTSKRTGAFTEAFF.